This T cell receptor beta chain was found in a study of cytomegalovirus exposure and HLA in healthy donors. CDR3 length: 21 residues. V was pared by 6 bases and J by 2 bases, with 22 bases of the junction left unmatched. Germline V gene lookup returns CDR1 SNHLY and CDR2 FYNNEI. The PCR employed 60 Vbeta primers together with 13 Jbeta primers. Produced via immunoSEQ multiplex PCR; TCRdb's table is partial and in-frame only. This table holds nearly 200,000 clones, more than 60% found once. The receptor comes from a woman aged 25-40 years in good health and CMV-seropositive. The chain has TRBV2 and TRBJ2-2; 9 bases line up with TRBD2. Sequenced: PBMCs. The CDR3 sequence: CASRGGRGPAGGPLNTGELFF. CDR3 coding DNA: TGTGCCAGCAGGGGAGGGCGGGGACCGGCGGGAGGGCCACTTAACACCGGGGAGCTGTTTTTT.